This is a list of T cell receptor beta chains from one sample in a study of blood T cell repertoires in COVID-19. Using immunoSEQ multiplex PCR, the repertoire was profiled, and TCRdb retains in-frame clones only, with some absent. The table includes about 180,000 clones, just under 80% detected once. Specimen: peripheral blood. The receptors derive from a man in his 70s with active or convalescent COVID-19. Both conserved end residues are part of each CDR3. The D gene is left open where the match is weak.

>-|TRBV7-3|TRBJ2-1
CASSLGGEGIGNEQFF
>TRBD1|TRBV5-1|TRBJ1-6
CASSIDGTGVNSPLHF
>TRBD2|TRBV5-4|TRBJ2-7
CASSSTSGSGEQYF
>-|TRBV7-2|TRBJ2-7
CASSLRDFSYEQYF
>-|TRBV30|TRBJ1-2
CAWIGDNGYGYTF
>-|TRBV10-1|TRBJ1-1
CASGTAGEAFF
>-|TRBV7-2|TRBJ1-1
CASSARGRALTEAFF
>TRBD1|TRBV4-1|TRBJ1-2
CASSPRTGQYYGYTF
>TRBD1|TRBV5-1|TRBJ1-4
CASSLDGTATNEKLFF
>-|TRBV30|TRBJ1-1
CAWNHLSGFGTEAFF
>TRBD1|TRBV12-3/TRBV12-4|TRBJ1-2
CASRTGEGGYTF
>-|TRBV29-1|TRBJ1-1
CSVGALRLNTEAFF
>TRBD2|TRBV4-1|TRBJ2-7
CASSQGTSGRMSTYEQYF
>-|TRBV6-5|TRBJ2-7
CASSYSVQGTYEQYF
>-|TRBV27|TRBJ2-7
CASSPGSSRYEQYF
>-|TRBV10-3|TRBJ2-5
CASGFEETQYF
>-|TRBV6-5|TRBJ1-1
CASSSLDSNTEAFF
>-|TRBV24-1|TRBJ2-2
CATSAAPGQNTGELFF
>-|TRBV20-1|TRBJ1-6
CSASALRGSYNSPLHF
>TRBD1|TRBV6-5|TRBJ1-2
CASSYDTGGGYTF
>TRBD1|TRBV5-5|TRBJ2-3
CASRSGQGRDTQYF
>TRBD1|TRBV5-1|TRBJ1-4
CASSFKGTGNEKLFF
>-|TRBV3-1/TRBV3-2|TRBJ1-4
CASSPRTDFNEKLFF
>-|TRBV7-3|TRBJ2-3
CASSQTAQWPDTQYF
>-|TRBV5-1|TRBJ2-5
CASSLGGGETQYF
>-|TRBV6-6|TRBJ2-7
CASSQRQVASSYEQYF
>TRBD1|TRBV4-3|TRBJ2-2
CASSSWTGAGELFF
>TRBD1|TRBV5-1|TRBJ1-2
CASSPTGDRSYGYTF
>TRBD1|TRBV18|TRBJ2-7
CASSRDSAREQYF
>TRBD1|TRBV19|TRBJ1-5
CASKGQDNEPQHF
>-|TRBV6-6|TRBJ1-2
CASSRLNYGYTF
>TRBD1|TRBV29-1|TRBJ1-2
CSALLTGGGGYTF
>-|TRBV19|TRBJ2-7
CASSVSTGSPYEQYF